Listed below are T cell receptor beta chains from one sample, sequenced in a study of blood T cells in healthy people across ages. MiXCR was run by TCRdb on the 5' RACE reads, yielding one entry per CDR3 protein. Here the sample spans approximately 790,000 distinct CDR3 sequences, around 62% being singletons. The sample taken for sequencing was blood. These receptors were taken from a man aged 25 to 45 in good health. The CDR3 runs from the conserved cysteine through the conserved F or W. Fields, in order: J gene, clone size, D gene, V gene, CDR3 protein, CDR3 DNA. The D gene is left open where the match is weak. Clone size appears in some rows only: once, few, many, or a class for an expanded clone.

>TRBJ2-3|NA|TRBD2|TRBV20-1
CSASEGLAGPADTQYF
TGCAGTGCTAGTGAGGGACTAGCGGGCCCCGCGGATACGCAGTATTTT
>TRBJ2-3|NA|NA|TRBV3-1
CASSQAEWGQYF
TGTGCCAGCAGCCAAGCAGAGTGGGGGCAGTATTTT
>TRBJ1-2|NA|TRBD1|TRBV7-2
CASSSGDSRIYTF
TGTGCCAGCAGCTCTGGGGACAGTCGTATCTACACCTTC
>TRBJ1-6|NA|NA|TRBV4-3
CASSQNQGTPLHF
TGCGCCAGCAGCCAAAACCAGGGGACACCCCTCCACTTT
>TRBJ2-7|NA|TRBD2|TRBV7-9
CASSFGLAGASYEQYF
TGTGCCAGCAGCTTCGGACTAGCGGGGGCCTCCTACGAGCAGTACTTC
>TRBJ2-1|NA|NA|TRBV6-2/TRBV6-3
CASTKTRSYNEQFF
TGTGCCAGCACCAAGACTAGGTCCTACAATGAGCAGTTCTTC
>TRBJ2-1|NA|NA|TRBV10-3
CATNRAPGFNEQFF
TGTGCCACCAACCGGGCCCCGGGATTTAATGAGCAGTTCTTC
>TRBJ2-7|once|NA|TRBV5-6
CASSFQSGAFSSTYEQYF
TGTGCCAGCAGCTTTCAGTCAGGGGCGTTCTCTAGCACCTACGAGCAGTACTTC
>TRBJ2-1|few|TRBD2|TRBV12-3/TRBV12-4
CASRPSGGLYNEQFF
TGTGCCAGCAGGCCATCGGGGGGGCTCTACAATGAGCAGTTCTTC
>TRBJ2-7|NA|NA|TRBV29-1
CSAGGTGGSSYEQYF
TGCAGCGCTGGGGGGACGGGTGGAAGCTCCTACGAGCAGTACTTC
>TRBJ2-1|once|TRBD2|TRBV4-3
CASSQETGGRPGLAVGEQFF
TGCGCCAGCAGCCAAGAAACAGGAGGACGACCGGGACTAGCAGTTGGGGAGCAGTTCTTC
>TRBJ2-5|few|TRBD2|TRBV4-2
CASSQNSGEGETQYF
TGTGCCAGCAGCCAAAATAGCGGGGAGGGTGAGACCCAGTACTTC
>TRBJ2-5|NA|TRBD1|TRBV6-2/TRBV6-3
CASSYTRTGGPETQYF
TGTGCCAGCAGTTACACCCGGACAGGGGGGCCAGAGACCCAGTACTTC
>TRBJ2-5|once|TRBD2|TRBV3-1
CASRSSGAETQYF
TGTGCCAGCAGATCTAGCGGGGCGGAGACCCAGTACTTC
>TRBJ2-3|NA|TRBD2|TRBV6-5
CASSSGGFGTDTQYF
TGTGCCAGCTCCAGCGGGGGGTTTGGCACAGATACGCAGTATTTT
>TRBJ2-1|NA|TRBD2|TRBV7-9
CASSPGASGGPYNEQFF
TGTGCCAGCAGCCCGGGGGCTAGCGGGGGTCCGTACAATGAGCAGTTCTTC
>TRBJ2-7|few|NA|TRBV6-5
CASSRRRGEQYF
TGTGCCAGCAGTCGTCGCAGGGGCGAGCAGTACTTC
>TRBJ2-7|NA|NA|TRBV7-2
CASSLAPTGRAPYEQYF
TGTGCCAGCAGCTTAGCCCCGACGGGCCGGGCCCCCTACGAGCAGTACTTC
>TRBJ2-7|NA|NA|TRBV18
CASSPPGLELDEQYF
TGTGCCAGCTCACCGCCGGGACTTGAACTAGACGAGCAGTACTTC
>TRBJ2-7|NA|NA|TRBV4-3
CASSQDRGLHYEQYF
TGCGCCAGCAGCCAAGATAGAGGGTTACACTACGAGCAGTACTTC
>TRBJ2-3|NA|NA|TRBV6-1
CASSQYRGGPGMDTQYF
TGTGCCAGCAGCCAATACCGCGGGGGCCCTGGGATGGATACGCAGTATTTT
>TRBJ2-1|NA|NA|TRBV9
CASSVGIGKGNEQFF
TGTGCCAGCAGCGTCGGAATCGGAAAGGGAAATGAGCAGTTCTTC
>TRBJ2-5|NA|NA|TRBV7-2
CAGSLASSGETQYF
TGTGCCGGCAGCTTAGCTAGCAGCGGAGAGACCCAGTACTTC
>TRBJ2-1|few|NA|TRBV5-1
CASSLRLGYNEQFF
TGCGCCAGCAGCTTGAGACTGGGCTACAATGAGCAGTTCTTC
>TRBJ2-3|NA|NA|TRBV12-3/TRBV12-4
CASSEDRFPLTDTQYF
TGTGCCAGCAGTGAAGACAGGTTCCCCCTCACAGATACGCAGTATTTT
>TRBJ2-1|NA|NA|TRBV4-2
CASSQRPEAEQFF
TGTGCCAGCAGCCAGAGGCCCGAGGCCGAGCAGTTCTTC
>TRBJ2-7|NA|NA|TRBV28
CASSPEGPGDEQYF
TGTGCCAGCAGTCCCGAGGGTCCGGGCGACGAGCAGTACTTC
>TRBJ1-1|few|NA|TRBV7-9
CASSVSTEAFF
TGTGCCAGCAGCGTGAGCACTGAAGCTTTCTTT
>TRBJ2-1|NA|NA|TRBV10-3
CAISERVDRGEQFF
TGTGCCATCAGTGAGCGGGTCGACCGGGGGGAGCAGTTCTTC
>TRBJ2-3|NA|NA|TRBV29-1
CSAAGRDSGTDTQYF
TGCAGCGCAGCGGGTCGGGACAGCGGCACAGATACGCAGTATTTT
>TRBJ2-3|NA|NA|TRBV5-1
CASSLGRLADTQYF
TGCGCCAGCAGCTTGGGGCGGCTCGCAGATACGCAGTATTTT
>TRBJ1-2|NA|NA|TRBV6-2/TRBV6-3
CASSYLPPGSYGYTF
TGTGCCAGCAGTTACCTCCCTCCGGGGTCCTATGGCTACACCTTC
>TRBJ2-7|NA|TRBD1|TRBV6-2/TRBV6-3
CASGQANYEQYF
TGTGCCAGCGGACAGGCCAACTACGAGCAGTACTTC
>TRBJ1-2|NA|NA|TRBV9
CASSGQAPYGYTF
TGTGCCAGCAGCGGGCAGGCACCCTATGGCTACACCTTC
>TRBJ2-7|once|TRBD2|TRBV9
CASSVDGSGGTYEQYF
TGTGCCAGCAGCGTAGACGGTAGCGGGGGGACCTACGAGCAGTACTTC
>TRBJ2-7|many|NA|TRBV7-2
CASTGLSYEQYF
TGTGCCAGCACAGGACTCTCCTACGAGCAGTACTTC
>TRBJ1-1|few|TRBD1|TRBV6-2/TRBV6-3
CASSLNLGQGNTEAFF
TGTGCCAGCAGCCTCAACCTCGGACAGGGGAATACTGAAGCTTTCTTT
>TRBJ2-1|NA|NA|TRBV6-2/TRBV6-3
CASSYGFSYEQFF
TGTGCCAGCAGTTACGGCTTTTCCTACGAGCAGTTCTTC
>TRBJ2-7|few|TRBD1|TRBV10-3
CAISEPGTGYYEQYF
TGTGCCATCAGTGAGCCCGGGACAGGATACTACGAGCAGTACTTC
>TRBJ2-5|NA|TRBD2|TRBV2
CASSGFNREAQGTSRETQYF
TGTGCCAGCAGCGGTTTCAATAGGGAGGCCCAAGGGACTAGCAGAGAGACCCAGTACTTC
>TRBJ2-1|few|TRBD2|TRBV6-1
CASSEAFTGGNEQFF
TGTGCCAGCAGTGAAGCGTTCACGGGGGGCAATGAGCAGTTCTTC
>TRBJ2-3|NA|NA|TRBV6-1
CASSETGQGTDTQYF
TGTGCCAGCAGTGAAACTGGGCAGGGCACAGATACGCAGTATTTT
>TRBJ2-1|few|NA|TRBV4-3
CASSRNSWEQFF
TGCGCCAGCAGCCGGAATAGCTGGGAGCAGTTCTTC
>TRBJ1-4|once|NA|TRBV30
CAVGGSDEKLFF
TGTGCCGTCGGGGGGTCGGATGAAAAACTGTTTTTT
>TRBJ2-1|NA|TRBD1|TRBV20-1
CSAPQGQGRYNEQFF
TGCAGTGCCCCCCAGGGACAGGGCCGCTACAATGAGCAGTTCTTC
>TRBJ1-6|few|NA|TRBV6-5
CAIGWNSPLHF
TGTGCCATCGGTTGGAATTCACCCCTCCACTTT
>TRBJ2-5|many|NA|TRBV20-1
CSERDSRGLGSTQYF
TGCAGTGAAAGGGATAGCCGAGGGCTTGGGAGTACCCAGTACTTC
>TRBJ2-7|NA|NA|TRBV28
CASSLGPRGAYEQYF
TGTGCCAGCAGTTTAGGTCCCCGGGGAGCCTACGAGCAGTACTTC
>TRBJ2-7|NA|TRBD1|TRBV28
CASSQYERRGEQYF
TGTGCCAGCAGTCAATACGAACGCAGGGGGGAGCAGTACTTC
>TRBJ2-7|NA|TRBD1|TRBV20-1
CSGTGGYEQYF
TGCAGTGGCACAGGGGGCTACGAGCAGTACTTC